One and the same sample provided the 28 T cell receptor beta chains below, sequenced in a study of blood T cell repertoires in COVID-19. Some clones are missing from TCRdb's copy, which holds only in-frame ones; the method was immunoSEQ multiplex PCR. The sample consists of roughly 200,000 clones, nearly 90% of them appearing once. Source material: peripheral blood. All receptors derive from a woman younger than 35 who had recovered from COVID-19.

Here the CDR3 DNA reads TGTGCCAGCGGGGTTGGGGGGGCAGCTTTCTTT. It is translated as CASGVGGAAFF. The chain uses TRBV6-5 and TRBJ1-1, with TRBD1 as a possible D gene (6 bases). The CDR3 is 11 residues long. Germline V gene data show CDR1 as MNHEY and CDR2 as SVGAGI. V was pared by 8 bases and J by 10 bases, with 14 bases between.

This chain links TRBV19 with TRBJ2-2; possibly TRBD1 for D (5 bases). The CDR3 sequence is 13 residues long. Trimming pared 3 bases from V and 6 bases from J, leaving 8 bases between. Germline CDR1 reads LNHDA; CDR2 reads SQIVND (reference sequence). The CDR3 region has the DNA TGTGCCAGTAGTATTTGGGGCTCCGGGGAGCTGTTTTTT. This codes for CASSIWGSGELFF.

The chain uses TRBV30 and TRBJ1-5; no firm D call. The germline gives CDR1 GTSNPN, CDR2 SVGIG (reference sequence). There are 12 residues in the CDR3. Trimming removed 0 bases at V and 4 bases at J, with 4 bases between. The CDR3 reads CAWSVGNQPQHF. The CDR3 region has the DNA TGTGCCTGGAGTGTCGGGAATCAGCCCCAGCATTTT.

The chain recombines TRBV18 with TRBJ1-5, with TRBD1 identical over 8 bases. Per germline, CDR1 KGHSH and CDR2 LQKENI. CDR3 length: 13 amino acids. CDR3 protein: CATTGAINQPQHF. The CDR3 DNA follows: TGTGCTACGACAGGGGCTATTAATCAGCCCCAGCATTTT.

The CDR3 DNA sequence: TGCAGCGTTGTATTGGACAGCCACACTGAAGCTTTCTTT. Translated: CSVVLDSHTEAFF. The chain is built from TRBV29-1 and TRBJ1-1; maybe TRBD1 (6 bases). Per germline, CDR1 SQVTM and CDR2 ANQGSEA. This CDR3 is built from 13 residues. Trimming took 4 bases from V and 3 from J, leaving 12 bases between them.

The chain joins TRBV7-9 to TRBJ2-3; a weak D match, TRBD1 (5 bases). This CDR3 contains 13 residues. CDR1 is SEHNR, CDR2 FQNEAQ, per germline (reference sequence). V was shortened by 7 bases and J by 1 base, with 9 bases between the two germline ends. The CDR3 reads CASNEQGTDTQYF. The CDR3 DNA is TGTGCCAGCAATGAACAGGGCACAGATACGCAGTATTTT.

The chain is built from TRBV19 and TRBJ1-6, with a possible D match to TRBD1 (6 bases). V was shortened by 5 bases and J by 11 bases, with 16 bases between the two germline ends. Germline values: CDR1 LNHDA, CDR2 SQIVND (reference sequence). The CDR3 is 14 residues long. The CDR3 bases are TGTGCCAGTAGTTTTAAGGGGGTAGGCACACCCCTCCACTTT. It codes for CASSFKGVGTPLHF.

On this clone: The junction departs from germline at one end; a sequencing error may be responsible. The V and J genes are TRBV6-5 and TRBJ2-5, with a tentative D call TRBD2 (5 bases). The CDR3 has 14 residues. CDR1 and CDR2 (germline): MNHEY, SVGAGI. The DNA for the CDR3 is TGTGCCAGCAGACCCCGGGAATACCAAGATACCCAGTACTTC. Translation gives CASRPREYQDTQYF.

This clone was counted a single time. The chain employs TRBV30 and TRBJ1-1; D is ambiguous. With 4 bases removed from V and 1 base from J, the gap between germline ends came to 10 bases. Germline CDR1 and CDR2: GTSNPN and SVGIG (reference sequence). This CDR3 spans 13 amino acids. CDR3 protein: CAWMGQTNTEAFF. CDR3 coding DNA: TGTGCCTGGATGGGCCAAACGAACACTGAAGCTTTCTTT.

The V call is TRBV5-6, the J call TRBJ2-1, with TRBD1 matching 8 bases. Per germline, CDR1 SGHDT and CDR2 YYEEEE. The CDR3 extends over 15 amino acids. Unmatched junction bases numbered 6, after V lost 3 bases and J lost 4 bases. CDR3 residues: CASSYGTGSYNEQFF. CDR3 sequence (DNA): TGTGCCAGCAGCTACGGGACAGGAAGTTACAATGAGCAGTTCTTC.

The V gene is TRBV9, the J gene TRBJ2-7; 10 bases line up with TRBD1. The V gene end was trimmed by 4 bases and the J gene end by 3 bases; junction bases not matched to a gene: 7. CDR1 is SGDLS and CDR2 is YYNGEE in the germline V gene. The CDR3 covers 15 residues. The chain's CDR3 is CASSYEDRGNYEQYF. CDR3 DNA sequence: TGTGCCAGCAGCTATGAGGACAGGGGGAACTACGAGCAGTACTTC.

The chain uses TRBV7-3 and TRBJ2-1; the D gene is possibly TRBD2 (5 bases). Germline V gene lookup returns CDR1 SGHTA and CDR2 FQGTGA. Trimming took off 4 bases at V and 9 bases at J, with 13 bases between the two ends. The CDR3 consists of 13 residues. This CDR3 reads CASSSYERAEQFF. In DNA, the CDR3 is TGTGCCAGCAGCTCCTACGAGAGGGCTGAGCAGTTCTTC.

The sample holds one count of this clone. The rearrangement uses TRBV27 and TRBJ1-5, with TRBD1 identical over 8 bases. Germline trimming cut 3 bases from V and 9 bases from J; bases unmatched to any gene: 7. The V gene's germline CDR1 is MNHEY and CDR2 SMNVEV (reference sequence). This CDR3 has 14 residues. The CDR3 DNA is TGTGCCAGCAGTTTTCGTACAGGGGGAATGCCCCAGCATTTT. Translation gives CASSFRTGGMPQHF.

The V call is TRBV4-1, the J call TRBJ2-7, with D unclear. With 1 base removed from V and 3 bases from J, the gap between germline ends came to 16 bases. This CDR3 comprises 16 residues. The germline CDR1 and CDR2 sequences are MGHRA and YSYEKL. The CDR3, as DNA: TGCGCCAGCAGCCAAGCTACGGCTAGGCCCCTCTACGAGCAGTACTTC. As protein: CASSQATARPLYEQYF.

In DNA form, the CDR3 reads TGTGCCAGCAGCTTCGCCGGGCAAGAGACCCAGTACTTC. It codes for CASSFAGQETQYF. The V and J genes are TRBV7-7 and TRBJ2-5; D is unresolved. The V and J ends lost 3 bases and 2 bases respectively, with 7 bases between them. Germline CDR1 reads SSHAT; CDR2 reads FNYEAQ (reference sequence). The CDR3 is 13 amino acids.

The genes are TRBV4-1 and TRBJ2-7; 7 positions agree with TRBD1. The CDR3 consists of 15 residues. J lost 2 bases, V lost 1 base, and 5 bases had no gene match. Germline values: CDR1 MGHRA, CDR2 YSYEKL. CDR3 amino acids: CASSQAWDSPYEQYF. The CDR3 DNA reads as TGCGCCAGCAGCCAAGCATGGGACAGCCCCTACGAGCAGTACTTC.

The rearrangement links TRBV9 to TRBJ2-7; TRBD2 agrees at 14 bases. This CDR3 region has 14 residues. The trim removed 4 bases at V and 6 bases at J, leaving 3 bases unmatched. Germline lookup yields CDR1 SGDLS and CDR2 YYNGEE. In DNA, the CDR3 is TGTGCCAGCAGCCCCGGGACTAGCGGGAGCGAGCAGTACTTC. Translating it yields CASSPGTSGSEQYF.

This clone was seen a handful of times. The V gene is TRBV28, the J gene TRBJ1-1, with D perhaps TRBD1 (6 bases). The CDR3 totals 13 residues. V gave up 2 bases and J gave up 7 bases, with 11 bases separating them. Germline V gene sequence: CDR1 MDHEN, CDR2 SYDVKM. This chain's CDR3 is CASSLRQVNEAFF. CDR3 in DNA: TGTGCCAGCAGTTTACGACAGGTCAATGAAGCTTTCTTT.

V and J are TRBV9 and TRBJ2-2; D unresolved. The CDR3 is made up of 14 amino acids. CDR1 is SGDLS and CDR2 is YYNGEE in the germline V gene. With 0 bases removed from V and 4 bases from J, the gap between germline ends came to 7 bases. CDR3 loop: CASSVVQSTGELFF. CDR3 DNA: TGTGCCAGCAGCGTAGTACAGTCCACCGGGGAGCTGTTTTTT.

This clone appeared once. The CDR3 DNA sequence: TGCGCCAGCAGCCAAGAGGGGGGAGGGGAGGGAGAGACCCAGTACTTC. It codes for CASSQEGGGEGETQYF. The chain uses TRBV4-1 and TRBJ2-5, with 7 bases that match TRBD2. The germline V gene encodes CDR1 MGHRA and CDR2 YSYEKL. Trimming at V came to 0 bases and at J to 4 bases, leaving 8 bases not matched to a gene. The CDR3 has 16 amino acids.

The chain couples TRBV5-5 to TRBJ2-7; TRBD2 matches 10 bases. Germline lookup yields CDR1 SGHKS and CDR2 YYEKEE (reference sequence). This CDR3 has 15 amino acids. Losses at the gene ends were 5 bases for V and 0 bases for J; bases not matched to a gene: 5. The chain's CDR3 is CASSSLAGSSYEQYF. The CDR3 nucleotides are TGTGCCAGCAGTTCACTAGCGGGGAGCTCCTACGAGCAGTACTTC.

The chain recombines TRBV5-6 with TRBJ1-5, with D unresolved. V was shortened by 0 bases and J by 0 bases, with 7 bases between the two germline ends. The CDR3 is 15 residues long. CDR1 is SGHDT and CDR2 is YYEEEE in the germline V gene. The chain's CDR3 is CASSLGGYSNQPQHF. As DNA, the CDR3 is TGTGCCAGCAGCTTGGGCGGCTATAGCAATCAGCCCCAGCATTTT.

The chain joins TRBV27 to TRBJ2-1, with 12 bases matching TRBD2. CDR3 length equals 14 residues. V shed 6 bases and J 5 bases; nucleotides not matched to a gene: 2. The germline V gene encodes CDR1 MNHEY and CDR2 SMNVEV (reference sequence). In nucleotides, the CDR3 is TGTGCCAGCAGCGGACTAGCGGGAAACAATGAGCAGTTCTTC. Residues: CASSGLAGNNEQFF.

The chain uses TRBV7-2 and TRBJ2-1; D ambiguous. V was pared by 0 bases and J by 4 bases, with 10 bases between. Germline V gives CDR1 SGHTA, CDR2 FQGNSA. The CDR3 has 15 amino acids. CDR3 coding DNA: TGTGCCAGCAGCTTAGCGTTTAACAGTTACAATGAGCAGTTCTTC. This gives the protein CASSLAFNSYNEQFF.

In this sample, this clone turned up once. This chain connects TRBV3-1 (or the pseudogene TRBV3-2) to TRBJ2-1; 10 bases are shared with TRBD2. CDR3 length: 15 amino acids. CDR1 is LGHDT, CDR2 YNNKEL, per germline (reference sequence). After removal of 2 bases from V and 7 bases from J, the junction contained 5 bases not matched to a gene. The CDR3 sequence is CASSQLAGAVNEQFF. CDR3 sequence (DNA): TGTGCCAGCAGCCAACTAGCGGGAGCTGTTAATGAGCAGTTCTTC.

Turning to this clone: The germline gene is not matched at one end of the junction; a read error may be the cause. J is TRBJ2-4 and V is TRBV3-1 (or the pseudogene TRBV3-2), with D maybe TRBD1 (5 bases). The CDR3 totals 13 residues. Germline-derived CDR1 and CDR2 are LGHDT and YNNKEL (reference sequence). The CDR3 loop reads CASTLTATNIQYF. CDR3 sequence (DNA): TGTGCCAGCACCCTGACAGCCACAAACATTCAGTACTTC.

J is TRBJ2-2 and V is TRBV6-5, with D possibly matching TRBD2 (6 bases). The CDR3 contains 13 residues. Per germline, CDR1 MNHEY and CDR2 SVGAGI. Trimming cost V 7 bases and J 3 bases, with 9 bases left between them. CDR3 DNA sequence: TGTGCCAGCATGGGCGGGGACACCGGGGAGCTGTTTTTT. Protein sequence: CASMGGDTGELFF.

The chain joins TRBV4-3 to TRBJ1-2, with D perhaps matching TRBD1 (5 bases). Germline-derived CDR1 and CDR2 are LGHNA and YSLEER. V lost 4 bases and J lost 8, with 14 bases in between. The length of the CDR3 is 13 residues. This CDR3 is CASSPAGPSGYTF. The CDR3 bases are TGCGCCAGCAGCCCCGCAGGGCCCTCCGGCTACACCTTC.